This TCR beta chain was observed in a study of T-cell memory formation after mild COVID-19. In TCRdb, the 5' RACE reads were re-called with MiXCR into one record per CDR3 protein. The data show a few hundred thousand distinct CDR3 sequences, with around a fifth seen just once and around 12% held by the top ten. Germline V gene data show CDR1 as MDHEN and CDR2 as SYDVKM. The CDR3 runs 16 residues. V was trimmed by 0 bases and J by 0 bases, leaving 9 bases between them. The rearrangement uses TRBV28 and TRBJ1-5; D is uncertain. The sample taken for sequencing was PBMCs or a T cell subset sorted from them (not recorded which). The sequence derives from an adult woman who had mild COVID-19 (a few samples of this study predate the infection). Cell type and time point are not known. The CDR3: CASSLWGGRSNQPQHF. CDR3 bases: TGTGCCAGCAGTTTATGGGGAGGGCGTAGCAATCAGCCCCAGCATTTT.